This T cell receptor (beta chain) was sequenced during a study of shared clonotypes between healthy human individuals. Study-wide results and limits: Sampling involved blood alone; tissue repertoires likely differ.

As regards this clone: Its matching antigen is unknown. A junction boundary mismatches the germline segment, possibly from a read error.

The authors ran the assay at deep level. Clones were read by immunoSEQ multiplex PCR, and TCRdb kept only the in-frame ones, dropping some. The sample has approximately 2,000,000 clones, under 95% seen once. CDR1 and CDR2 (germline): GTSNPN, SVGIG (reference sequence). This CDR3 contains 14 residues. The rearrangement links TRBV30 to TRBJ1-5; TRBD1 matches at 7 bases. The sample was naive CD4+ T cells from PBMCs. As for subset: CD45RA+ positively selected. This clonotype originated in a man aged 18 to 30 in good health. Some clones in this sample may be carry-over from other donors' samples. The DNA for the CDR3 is TGTGTCTGGAGTAGGACAGGTCGGTATCAGCCCCAGCATTTT. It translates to CVWSRTGRYQPQHF.